What follows are 30 T cell receptor beta chains derived from one specimen sequenced in a study of CD8 T cells in Susac syndrome (dated by TCRdb to about 2019). Libraries were prepared through the immunoSEQ multiplex PCR assay. RNA was extracted with the RNeasy kit and about 0.5 to 1 ug was reverse transcribed using random hexamers. TCRdb itself trimmed the public reads at Q25 with fastp, ran MiXCR and retained productive beta chains. For every CDR3 protein sequence, its rows merge into one entry that carries the most common genes and DNA. Across this sample there are 95,000 to 150,000 distinct CDR3 sequences, with around 94% seen only once. Around 0.27% of the sample comes from the top ten. The sample taken for sequencing was CD8+ T cells from PBMCs. These receptors all stem from a human donor with Susac syndrome.

The V gene is TRBV20-1, the J gene TRBJ1-1; D might be TRBD1 (5 bases). Germline V gene data show CDR1 as DFQATT and CDR2 as SNEGSKA (reference sequence). The germline V and J ends were trimmed by 5 bases and 4 bases, with 17 bases remaining between them. The CDR3 is 14 amino acids. CDR3 nucleotides: TGCAGTGCTGGGACGGCGGGTCGGGCCACTGAAGCTTTCTTT. Translating it yields CSAGTAGRATEAFF.

The chain carries TRBV2 and TRBJ2-6; a possible D gene is TRBD1 (5 bases). V lost 7 bases to trimming and J lost 5 bases, with 12 bases between them. The CDR3 spans 14 residues. CDR1 SNHLY and CDR2 FYNNEI come from the germline V gene. The CDR3 DNA sequence: TGTGCCAGCACCGAAGGGGTCTGGGCCAACGTCCTGACTTTC. Translation: CASTEGVWANVLTF.

The chain links TRBV5-6 to TRBJ2-7; tentatively, D is TRBD1 (5 bases). This CDR3 is built from 15 residues. Trimming cost V 4 bases and J 2 bases, with 16 bases left between them. Germline V lookup: CDR1 SGHDT, CDR2 YYEEEE. This CDR3 reads CASSPPGRATYEQYF. For the CDR3, the DNA is TGTGCCAGCAGCCCACCCGGCAGGGCAACCTACGAGCAGTACTTC.

The CDR3 DNA reads TGTGCCAGCAGCTCGGGACAGGGAGGTATTGGTGACAATGAGCAGTTCTTC. Residues: CASSSGQGGIGDNEQFF. This chain links TRBV7-3 with TRBJ2-1; 9 positions match TRBD1. Germline values: CDR1 SGHTA, CDR2 FQGTGA. The CDR3 is 17 amino acids. The ends lost 4 bases at V and 5 bases at J; junction bases unmatched: 12.

This clonotype showed up just once. V is TRBV29-1 and J is TRBJ2-6; D remains ambiguous. Trimming removed 4 bases from V and 4 bases from J, with 2 bases in between. Germline values: CDR1 SQVTM, CDR2 ANQGSEA. The length of the CDR3 is 11 residues. This CDR3 reads CSVVGANVLTF. In DNA, the CDR3 is TGCAGCGTTGTCGGGGCCAACGTCCTGACTTTC.

The gene calls are TRBV30 and TRBJ1-5; perhaps TRBD1 as D (5 bases). The CDR3 contains 14 residues. Germline assignment: CDR1 GTSNPN and CDR2 SVGIG (reference sequence). With 1 base removed from V and 7 bases from J, the gap between germline ends came to 14 bases. The CDR3 here is CAWSAGNGEQPQHF. The DNA of the CDR3 is TGTGCCTGGAGTGCAGGGAACGGAGAACAGCCCCAGCATTTT.

V usage is TRBV25-1 and J usage is TRBJ1-2, with 7 nucleotides matching TRBD1. Trimming at V came to 8 bases and at J to 6 bases, leaving 6 bases not matched to a gene. The CDR3 totals 12 residues. Germline CDR1 reads MGHDK; CDR2 reads SYGVNS. CDR3 sequence reads: CASSTGMDGYTF. CDR3 DNA sequence: TGTGCCAGCTCGACAGGGATGGATGGCTACACCTTC.

The chain carries TRBV13 and TRBJ2-5; 8 positions match TRBD2. The CDR3 is made up of 16 amino acids. V shed 5 bases and J 0 bases; nucleotides not matched to a gene: 8. The V gene's germline CDR1 is PRHDT and CDR2 FYEKMQ (reference sequence). CDR3 loop: CASSIQRENHQETQYF. CDR3 DNA: TGTGCCAGCAGCATCCAGCGGGAGAACCACCAAGAGACCCAGTACTTC. The full variable domain, rest sourced from reference TRBV13 and TRBJ2-5, is AAGVIQSPRHLIKEKRETATLKCYPIPRHDTVYWYQQGPGQDPQFLISFYEKMQSDKGSIPDRFSAQQFSDYHSELNMSSLELGDSALYFCASSIQRENHQETQYFGPGTRLLVL.

This chain connects TRBV20-1 to TRBJ2-7; possibly TRBD2 for D (7 bases). Deletions cut 0 bases from V and 2 bases from J, with 11 bases between. The CDR3 is 14 residues long. The germline V gene has CDR1 DFQATT and CDR2 SNEGSKA (reference sequence). In nucleotides, the CDR3 is TGCAGTGCTAGAGATCGGGGGGCCACCTACGAGCAGTACTTC. Residues: CSARDRGATYEQYF.

This chain joins TRBV7-2 and TRBJ2-7; 9 bases agree with TRBD2. Trimming removed 5 bases from V and 1 base from J; junction bases left unmatched: 12. This CDR3 comprises 17 residues. Germline V CDR1 and CDR2: SGHTA, FQGNSA. The CDR3 nucleotides read TGTGCCAGCAGCCCCAAGGCTAGCGGGGCGCCTTCCTACGAGCAGTACTTC. As protein: CASSPKASGAPSYEQYF.

The rearrangement links TRBV15 to TRBJ1-5; D is possibly TRBD1 (5 bases). The CDR3 covers 14 residues. Trimming pared 5 bases from V and 3 bases from J, leaving 11 bases between. Germline V gene data show CDR1 as LNHNV and CDR2 as YYDKDF (reference sequence). Here the CDR3 reads CATSGDENNQPQHF. The CDR3 DNA reads as TGTGCCACCAGCGGGGACGAAAACAATCAGCCCCAGCATTTT.

The chain links TRBV7-3 to TRBJ1-1, with TRBD1 matching over 9 bases. With V trimmed by 3 bases and J by 3 bases, 5 bases remained unmatched. CDR1 is SGHTA, CDR2 FQGTGA, per germline. The CDR3 is 15 residues long. This chain's CDR3 is CASSFVGTGYTEAFF. CDR3 sequence (DNA): TGTGCCAGCAGCTTTGTTGGGACAGGGTACACTGAAGCTTTCTTT.

This rearrangement joins TRBV6-2 or TRBV6-3 to TRBJ2-5; D possibly corresponds to TRBD2 (5 bases). Germline CDR1 is MNHEY and CDR2 is SVGEGT. The V end lost 7 bases, the J end lost 5 bases, and 11 bases lay between the germline ends. The CDR3 is made up of 12 amino acids. CDR3 residues: CASTSSLETQYF. In DNA form, the CDR3 reads TGTGCCAGCACCTCTAGCTTGGAGACCCAGTACTTC.

This chain links TRBV29-1 with TRBJ1-4; D is undetermined. Per the germline V gene, CDR1 is SQVTM and CDR2 is ANQGSEA. The germline V and J ends were trimmed by 4 bases and 5 bases, with 14 bases remaining between them. This CDR3 is built from 14 residues. The CDR3, as DNA: TGCAGCGTTGTGGGGAATGGCCCGAATGAAAAACTGTTTTTT. It specifies CSVVGNGPNEKLFF. Using reference TRBV29-1 and TRBJ1-4 for the parts outside the CDR3, the full variable domain is SAVISQKPSRDICQRGTSLTIQCQVDSQVTMMFWYRQQPGQSLTLIATANQGSEATYESGFVIDKFPISRPNLTFSTLTVSNMSPEDSSIYLCSVVGNGPNEKLFFGSGTQLSVL.

The chain uses TRBV12-3 or TRBV12-4 and TRBJ2-3, with D tentatively TRBD2 (6 bases). The CDR3 spans 14 residues. Trimming stripped 5 bases from V and 5 bases from J, with 14 bases between. CDR3 loop: CASSTSFQGDTQYF. In DNA, the CDR3 is TGTGCCAGCAGTACTAGCTTCCAGGGAGATACGCAGTATTTT.

This chain connects TRBV7-6 to TRBJ2-5, with TRBD1 as a possible D gene (6 bases). CDR1 is SGHVS and CDR2 is FNYEAQ in the germline V gene. The CDR3 contains 15 residues. V lost 4 bases and J lost 3, with 15 bases in between. Written as DNA, the CDR3 is TGTGCCAGCAGCTACAGCCGGGACACGAAAGAGACCCAGTACTTC. Translated: CASSYSRDTKETQYF.

The CDR3, as DNA: TGCAGTGCTTGCGTCGGGGGGGCAGGAGAGACCCAGTACTTC. This codes for CSACVGGAGETQYF. The chain joins TRBV20-1 to TRBJ2-5, with 8 bases lining up with TRBD2. This CDR3 is built from 14 residues. Germline V gives CDR1 DFQATT, CDR2 SNEGSKA (reference sequence). The V and J ends lost 5 bases and 4 bases, in that order; junction bases with no gene match: 9.

V is TRBV20-1 and J is TRBJ1-5; 8 nucleotides line up with TRBD1. Germline V gene sequence: CDR1 DFQATT, CDR2 SNEGSKA (reference sequence). This CDR3 contains 15 residues. V lost 5 bases and J lost 1; bases outside the gene matches: 7. CDR3 in amino acids: CSAAPRDRSNQPQHF. In nucleotides, the CDR3 is TGCAGTGCTGCCCCCCGGGACAGGAGCAATCAGCCCCAGCATTTT.

CDR3 coding DNA: TGTGCCAGCAGCTCTACTAGCGCTTCCTACAATGAGCAGTTCTTC. This gives the protein CASSSTSASYNEQFF. The rearrangement links TRBV7-2 to TRBJ2-1; 7 bases fit TRBD2. The J segment lost 1 base and the V segment lost 4 bases, leaving 4 bases of the junction unmatched. Germline lookup yields CDR1 SGHTA and CDR2 FQGNSA. CDR3 length: 15 amino acids.

This sequence joins TRBV19 and TRBJ2-3, with D unresolved. This CDR3 has 14 amino acids. Trimming pared 0 bases from V and 6 bases from J, leaving 10 bases between. The germline V gene encodes CDR1 LNHDA and CDR2 SQIVND (reference sequence). CDR3 in DNA: TGTGCCAGTAGTATAGATCTATTCGGTGATACGCAGTATTTT. Translation gives CASSIDLFGDTQYF.

The chain employs TRBV20-1 and TRBJ2-7; possibly TRBD2 for D (6 bases). Trimming left V 5 bases short and J 5 bases short, with 16 bases between. Germline assignment: CDR1 DFQATT and CDR2 SNEGSKA (reference sequence). The CDR3 consists of 13 residues. For the CDR3, the DNA is TGCAGTGCTCCCCGCGGGGCCAGAAACGAGCAGTACTTC. Translated: CSAPRGARNEQYF.

The chain recombines TRBV21-1 with TRBJ2-7; the DNA was not compared with TRBD1, the D call given in the table. TRBV21-1 is annotated as a pseudogene. This CDR3 has 13 amino acids. The CDR3 coding sequence is TGTGCCAGCACCGATGGACAGGGCGGCGAGCAGTACTTC. Translating gives CASTDGQGGEQYF.

The genes are TRBV5-6 and TRBJ2-7; D unresolved. Trimming removed 0 bases at V and 2 bases at J, with 9 bases between. The germline V gene encodes CDR1 SGHDT and CDR2 YYEEEE. This CDR3 region has 14 residues. The CDR3 region has the DNA TGTGCCAGCAGCTTGGCCGCCAGAACCTACGAGCAGTACTTC. This sequence encodes CASSLAARTYEQYF.

The J gene is TRBJ2-3, the V gene TRBV7-8; 7 nucleotides agree with TRBD1. V lost 2 bases, J lost 2 bases, and 10 bases stayed unmatched. The CDR3 loop spans 17 amino acids. Per germline, CDR1 SGHVS and CDR2 FQNEAQ. CDR3 coding DNA: TGTGCCAGCAGCTTATGGCCCCCGGGACAGACCACAGATACGCAGTATTTT. This gives the protein CASSLWPPGQTTDTQYF.

J is TRBJ2-7 and V is TRBV4-2; 12 positions agree with TRBD2. This CDR3 contains 16 residues. The V segment lost 1 base and the J segment 2 bases; nucleotides outside the gene matches: 3. The V gene's germline CDR1 is LGHNA and CDR2 YNFKEQ. The CDR3 is CASSQGRTSGAYEQYF. CDR3 bases: TGTGCCAGCAGCCAAGGACGGACTAGCGGGGCCTACGAGCAGTACTTC.

The V call is TRBV12-3 or TRBV12-4, the J call TRBJ1-1; TRBD1 might be the D (5 bases). This CDR3 contains 14 residues. The ends were cut back, 5 bases at V and 1 base at J, with 11 bases in the middle. CDR3 amino acids: CASSPGTSNTEAFF. In nucleotides, the CDR3 is TGTGCCAGCAGTCCCGGGACTTCGAACACTGAAGCTTTCTTT.

This chain connects TRBV29-1 to TRBJ2-3; 8 bases line up with TRBD2. CDR3 length equals 15 residues. V lost 1 base, J lost 4 bases, and 7 bases stayed unmatched. CDR1 is SQVTM and CDR2 is ANQGSEA in the germline V gene. This CDR3 reads CSVEGRGVVADTQYF. CDR3 DNA sequence: TGCAGCGTTGAAGGGCGGGGGGTGGTCGCAGATACGCAGTATTTT.

V is TRBV3-1 and J is TRBJ2-5; 8 bases are shared with TRBD1. The CDR3 loop spans 18 amino acids. In germline, CDR1 is LGHDT, CDR2 YNNKEL (reference sequence). V lost 3 bases and J lost 1; bases outside the gene matches: 13. CDR3 in amino acids: CASSHLTGARGTQETQYF. CDR3 nucleotide sequence: TGTGCCAGCAGCCATTTGACAGGGGCCCGGGGCACCCAAGAGACCCAGTACTTC.

V is TRBV13 and J is TRBJ2-6; D not resolved. Germline V gives CDR1 PRHDT, CDR2 FYEKMQ (reference sequence). The V end was cut by 5 bases, the J end by 4 bases, with 6 bases between. The CDR3 totals 13 residues. The CDR3 nucleotides are TGTGCCAGCAGCCCCCAAGGGGCCAACGTCCTGACTTTC. Translated, it gives CASSPQGANVLTF.

The chain recombines TRBV12-3 or TRBV12-4 with TRBJ1-5; D gene uncertain. CDR3 length: 13 residues. Trimming removed 6 bases from V and 6 bases from J, with 12 bases in between. CDR3 sequence reads: CASSPAGVQPQHF. In DNA form, the CDR3 reads TGTGCCAGCAGCCCTGCCGGGGTTCAGCCCCAGCATTTT.